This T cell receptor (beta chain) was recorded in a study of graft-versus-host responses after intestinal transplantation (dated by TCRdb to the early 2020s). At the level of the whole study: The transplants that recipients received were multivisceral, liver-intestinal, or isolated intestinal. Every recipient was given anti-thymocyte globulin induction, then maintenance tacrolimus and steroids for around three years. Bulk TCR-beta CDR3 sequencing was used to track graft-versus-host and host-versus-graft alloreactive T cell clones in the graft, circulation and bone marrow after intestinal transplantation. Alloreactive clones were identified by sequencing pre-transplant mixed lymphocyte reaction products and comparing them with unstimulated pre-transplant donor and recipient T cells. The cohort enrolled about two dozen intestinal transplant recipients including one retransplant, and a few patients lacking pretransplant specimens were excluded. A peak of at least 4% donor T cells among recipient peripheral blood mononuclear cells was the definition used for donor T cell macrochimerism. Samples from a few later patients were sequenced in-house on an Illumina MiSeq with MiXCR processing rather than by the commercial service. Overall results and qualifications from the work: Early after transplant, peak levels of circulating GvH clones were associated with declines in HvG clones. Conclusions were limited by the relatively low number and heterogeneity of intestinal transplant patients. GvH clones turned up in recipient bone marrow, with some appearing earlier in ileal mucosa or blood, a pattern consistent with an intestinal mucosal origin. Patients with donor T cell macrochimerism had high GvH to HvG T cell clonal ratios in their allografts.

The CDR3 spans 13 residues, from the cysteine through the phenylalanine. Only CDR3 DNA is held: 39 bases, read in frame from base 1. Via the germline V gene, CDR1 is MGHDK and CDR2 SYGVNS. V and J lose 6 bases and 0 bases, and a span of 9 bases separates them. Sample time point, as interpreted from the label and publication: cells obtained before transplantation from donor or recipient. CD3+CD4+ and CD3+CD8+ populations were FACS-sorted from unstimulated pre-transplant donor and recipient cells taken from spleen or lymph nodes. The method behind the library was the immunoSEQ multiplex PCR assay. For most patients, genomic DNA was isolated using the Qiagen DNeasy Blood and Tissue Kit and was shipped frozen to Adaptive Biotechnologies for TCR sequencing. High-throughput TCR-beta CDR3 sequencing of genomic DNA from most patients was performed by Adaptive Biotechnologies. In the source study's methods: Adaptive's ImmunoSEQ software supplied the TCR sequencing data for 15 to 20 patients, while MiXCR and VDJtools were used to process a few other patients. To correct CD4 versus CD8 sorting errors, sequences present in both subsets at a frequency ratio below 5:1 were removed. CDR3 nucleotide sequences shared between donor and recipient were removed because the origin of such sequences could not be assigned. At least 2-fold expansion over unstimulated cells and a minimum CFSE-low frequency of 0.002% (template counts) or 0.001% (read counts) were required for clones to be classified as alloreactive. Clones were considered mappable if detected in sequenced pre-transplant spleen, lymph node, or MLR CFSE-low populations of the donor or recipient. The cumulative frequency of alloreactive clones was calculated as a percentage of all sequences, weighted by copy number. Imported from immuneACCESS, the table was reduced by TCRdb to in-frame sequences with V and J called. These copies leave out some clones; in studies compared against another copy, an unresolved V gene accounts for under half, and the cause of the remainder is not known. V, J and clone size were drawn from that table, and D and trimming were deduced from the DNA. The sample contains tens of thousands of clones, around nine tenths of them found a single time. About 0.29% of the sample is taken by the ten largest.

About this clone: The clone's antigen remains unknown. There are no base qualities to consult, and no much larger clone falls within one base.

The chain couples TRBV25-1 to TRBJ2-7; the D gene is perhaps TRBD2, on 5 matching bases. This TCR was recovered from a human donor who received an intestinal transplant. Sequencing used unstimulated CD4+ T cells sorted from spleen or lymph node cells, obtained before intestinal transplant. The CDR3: CASSGLYSYEQYF. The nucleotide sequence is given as TGTGCCAGCAGCGGACTTTACTCCTACGAGCAGTACTTC.